The clone carrying this T cell receptor beta chain came up many times. These data are taken from a study of regulatory T cells in long-lasting Graves disease. Stated time point: newly diagnosed GD, antithyroid drugs for less than 3 months. Researchers made the TCR library from RNA that was extracted from PBMCs. Arm-PCR of CDR3 regions and iRepertoire HTBI primers were used to build TCR beta libraries. TCRdb ran MiXCR on the multiplex PCR reads and lists one entry per CDR3 protein. This table has over 350,000 distinct CDR3 sequences, approximately 14% appearing once. These data are also associated with another study on T cells in Graves' hyperthyroidism and ophthalmopathy. That paper states: First-round RT-PCR of the TCR CDR3 relied on the HTBI primer set. Blood also contained most expanded thyroid clonotypes above 0.001.

Source: peripheral blood mononuclear cells (PBMCs), taken at new diagnosis, from a patient treated with antithyroid drugs. This TCR was recovered from a woman in her 50s with Graves disease.

CDR3 DNA: TGTGCCAGCAGCCCTACTAGCGGGAGTGTATTAGCTGGGCAGTTCTTC. Its translation is CASSPTSGSVLAGQFF. V is TRBV2 and J is TRBJ2-1; 11 nucleotides line up with TRBD2. The CDR3 spans 16 residues. Looked up from germline, CDR1 is SNHLY and CDR2 is FYNNEI. The junction had 16 bases not matched to a gene; V was cut back by 6 bases and J by 12 bases. Together with reference TRBV2 and TRBJ2-1, the CDR3 gives the full variable domain: EPEVTQTPSHQVTQMGQEVILRCVPISNHLYFYWYRQILGQKVEFLVSFYNNEISEKSEIFDDQFSVERPDGSNFTLKIRSTKLEDSAMYFCASSPTSGSVLAGQFFGPGTRLTVL.